Following are 25 T cell receptor beta chains from one sample sequenced in a study of spatial heterogeneity in lung cancer. TCRdb re-analysed the 5' RACE reads in MiXCR, keeping a single row per CDR3 protein. The repertoire includes tens of thousands of distinct CDR3 sequences, 5.5% to 7.5% of them detected once, and roughly 13% sits in the top ten. Time point: sample taken at primary tumor resection. The sample in question was PBMCs, obtained at surgery. These receptors all stem from a male donor with early-stage non-small cell lung cancer.

This clonotype was counted only a few times. The CDR3 DNA reads TGTGCCAGCAGCGTTATTGGAGGGATCACCGGGGAGCTGTTTTTT. Protein product: CASSVIGGITGELFF. The chain employs TRBV9 and TRBJ2-2, with a weak D call TRBD2 (6 bases). Germline assignment: CDR1 SGDLS and CDR2 YYNGEE. Trimming took 2 bases from V and 4 from J, leaving 12 bases between them. CDR3 length: 15 residues.

This clonotype was observed at least ten times. The rearrangement uses TRBV5-6 and TRBJ2-4, with 8 bases lining up with TRBD2. This CDR3 comprises 14 residues. Germline V lookup: CDR1 SGHDT, CDR2 YYEEEE. The junction had 8 bases not matched to a gene; V was cut back by 5 bases and J by 7 bases. The chain's CDR3 is CASSISGSWNIQYF. The CDR3 DNA is TGTGCCAGCAGTATCAGCGGGAGCTGGAACATTCAGTACTTC.

The chain couples TRBV4-1 to TRBJ1-1; D is undetermined. Germline V gene sequence: CDR1 MGHRA, CDR2 YSYEKL. V lost 2 bases and J lost 1, with 5 bases in between. The CDR3 runs 13 residues. The CDR3: CASSQKPNTEAFF. Written as DNA, the CDR3 is TGCGCCAGCAGCCAAAAGCCGAACACTGAAGCTTTCTTT.

This clonotype was counted ten times or more. The chain has TRBV20-1 and TRBJ2-1; 12 nucleotides agree with TRBD2. CDR1 DFQATT and CDR2 SNEGSKA come from the germline V gene (reference sequence). V trimming: 4 bases; J trimming: 8 bases; junction bases outside the gene matches: 9. This CDR3 has 15 residues. CDR3 loop: CSAIELAGGFHEQFF. As DNA, the CDR3 is TGCAGTGCTATCGAACTAGCGGGAGGCTTCCATGAGCAGTTCTTC.

This clonotype came up many times. The chain couples TRBV19 to TRBJ1-5; unclear D gene. CDR3 length: 15 amino acids. Germline V gives CDR1 LNHDA, CDR2 SQIVND (reference sequence). Trimming stripped 0 bases from V and 3 bases from J, with 9 bases between. CDR3 in amino acids: CASSIDGDLNQPQHF. In nucleotides, the CDR3 is TGTGCCAGTAGTATAGACGGGGATCTCAATCAGCCCCAGCATTTT.

In its sample, this clonotype was seen a few times. The chain carries TRBV7-2 and TRBJ2-1; no definite D call. V lost 2 bases and J lost 3, with 8 bases in between. The germline CDR1 and CDR2 sequences are SGHTA and FQGNSA. There are 14 residues in the CDR3. In DNA form, the CDR3 reads TGTGCCAGCAGCTTACCCGGCAACTACAATGAGCAGTTCTTC. This sequence encodes CASSLPGNYNEQFF. The whole variable domain, remainder taken from reference TRBV7-2 and TRBJ2-1, is GAGVSQSPSNKVTEKGKDVELRCDPISGHTALYWYRQSLGQGLEFLIYFQGNSAPDKSGLPSDRFSAERTGGSVSTLTIQRTQQEDSAVYLCASSLPGNYNEQFFGPGTRLTVL.

This clonotype has a count of ten or more. The genes are TRBV6-6 and TRBJ2-1; 14 nucleotides match TRBD2. The junction had 2 bases not matched to a gene; V was cut back by 0 bases and J by 4 bases. Germline loops: CDR1 MNHNY, CDR2 SVGAGI (reference sequence). The CDR3 has 17 residues. The CDR3 DNA reads as TGTGCCAGCAGTTACTCGGGACTAGCGGGAGTTTACAATGAGCAGTTCTTC. Residues: CASSYSGLAGVYNEQFF.

This clonotype was picked up many times. V and J are TRBV6-2 or TRBV6-3 and TRBJ1-1; the D is unclear. The CDR3 loop spans 13 amino acids. The germline V and J ends were trimmed by 4 bases and 1 base, with 7 bases remaining between them. Germline assignment: CDR1 MNHEY and CDR2 SVGEGT. This CDR3 is CASSFNSNTEAFF. The CDR3 DNA follows: TGTGCCAGCAGTTTTAACTCGAACACTGAAGCTTTCTTT.

Comments on this clonotype: A much more abundant neighbour one base away suggests this may be a read error. This chain connects TRBV20-1 to TRBJ2-3; D ambiguous. CDR1 and CDR2 from the germline V gene are DFQATT and SNEGSKA (reference sequence). The CDR3 consists of 12 residues. The CDR3 coding sequence is TGCAGTGCCAGCTTTGACCCAGATATGCAGTATTTT. Translation gives CSASFDPDMQYF.

This clonotype showed up many times. The V gene is TRBV18, the J gene TRBJ2-3; 8 bases align to TRBD1. Trimming removed 4 bases from V and 0 bases from J; junction bases left unmatched: 3. CDR3 length: 15 residues. CDR1 and CDR2 from the germline V gene are KGHSH and LQKENI. The DNA for the CDR3 is TGTGCCAGCTCACTTCGACAGGGGAGCACAGATACGCAGTATTTT. Residues: CASSLRQGSTDTQYF.

A few counts support this clonotype. J is TRBJ2-5 and V is TRBV7-2, with 10 bases fitting TRBD2. This CDR3 has 16 residues. Losses at the gene ends were 5 bases for V and 4 bases for J; bases not matched to a gene: 10. Germline CDR1 is SGHTA and CDR2 is FQGNSA. CDR3 protein: CASSTRAGGPRETQYF. CDR3 in DNA: TGTGCCAGCAGCACCCGAGCGGGAGGGCCCCGAGAGACCCAGTACTTC.

This clonotype appeared many times. This chain joins TRBV15 and TRBJ2-1; D may be TRBD2 (5 bases). The CDR3 sequence is 15 residues long. Germline CDR1 reads LNHNV; CDR2 reads YYDKDF (reference sequence). V shed 1 base and J shed 0 bases, with 7 bases lying between them. The CDR3 DNA reads TGTGCCACCAGCAGAGCGGGAAGCTCCTACAATGAGCAGTTCTTC. The encoded protein is CATSRAGSSYNEQFF.

In its sample, this clonotype is medium-sized. This chain links TRBV10-3 with TRBJ2-1; maybe TRBD2 (6 bases). Germline assignment: CDR1 ENHRY and CDR2 SYGVKD. V lost 7 bases to trimming and J lost 9 bases, with 16 bases between them. The CDR3 sequence is 13 residues long. CDR3 nucleotide sequence: TGTGCCATCAATCCGACTAGTCCGGGTGAGCAGTTCTTC. It codes for CAINPTSPGEQFF.

This clonotype has ten or more counts. This chain links TRBV7-2 with TRBJ2-3; no firm D call. V was shortened by 3 bases and J by 1 base, with 8 bases between the two germline ends. CDR1 and CDR2 from the germline V gene are SGHTA and FQGNSA. The CDR3 length is 14 residues. The CDR3 loop reads CASSLGRGTDTQYF. The CDR3 region has the DNA TGTGCCAGCAGCTTGGGCCGGGGCACAGATACGCAGTATTTT.

V gene TRBV9 combines with J gene TRBJ2-2; D is ambiguous. The germline V and J ends were trimmed by 1 base and 4 bases, with 5 bases remaining between them. CDR1 is SGDLS and CDR2 is YYNGEE in the germline V gene. This CDR3 has 13 residues. This CDR3 reads CASSVKVTGELFF. CDR3 nucleotide sequence: TGTGCCAGCAGCGTAAAGGTCACCGGGGAGCTGTTTTTT.

V and J are TRBV20-1 and TRBJ2-7, with 9 bases that match TRBD1. Trimming at V came to 6 bases and at J to 2 bases, leaving 5 bases not matched to a gene. CDR1 is DFQATT, CDR2 SNEGSKA, per germline (reference sequence). CDR3 length: 13 residues. The CDR3 nucleotides are TGCAGTGCCGTGGACAGGGGACCCTACGAGCAGTACTTC. Residues: CSAVDRGPYEQYF.

Many counts were recorded for this clonotype. The gene calls are TRBV3-1 and TRBJ2-5, with 10 positions matching TRBD1. From germline, CDR1 is LGHDT and CDR2 YNNKEL (reference sequence). V shed 2 bases, J shed 1 base, and the junction held 1 base outside the gene matches. The CDR3 spans 15 residues. CDR3 sequence (DNA): TGTGCCAGCAGCCAAAGGGACAGGGGCCAAGAGACCCAGTACTTC. Translated, it gives CASSQRDRGQETQYF.

The table lists this clonotype with many counts. J is TRBJ2-1 and V is TRBV25-1; TRBD2 matches 10 bases. V lost 7 bases and J lost 2; bases outside the gene matches: 5. Germline lookup yields CDR1 MGHDK and CDR2 SYGVNS. This CDR3 is built from 15 residues. CDR3 nucleotides: TGTGCCAGCACCATAGCGGGAGGACCCTACAATGAGCAGTTCTTC. As protein: CASTIAGGPYNEQFF.

The rearrangement uses TRBV20-1 and TRBJ1-6, with D hard to call. Germline V gene sequence: CDR1 DFQATT, CDR2 SNEGSKA (reference sequence). V shed 1 base and J shed 0 bases, with 10 bases lying between them. This CDR3 spans 16 amino acids. CDR3 residues: CSARGRKSSYNSPLHF. Written as DNA, the CDR3 is TGCAGTGCTAGAGGCCGAAAGTCCTCCTATAATTCACCCCTCCACTTT.

The table lists this clonotype with many counts. The chain uses TRBV5-1 and TRBJ1-6, with 8 positions matching TRBD1. With V trimmed by 5 bases and J by 7 bases, 2 bases remained unmatched. The CDR3 length is 13 residues. The germline V gene has CDR1 SGHRS and CDR2 YFSETQ. The CDR3 bases are TGCGCCAGCAGGACAGGGGAAAATTCACCCCTCCACTTT. This gives the protein CASRTGENSPLHF.

This clonotype was seen only a few times. This chain joins TRBV5-1 and TRBJ1-1, with D uncertain. The CDR3 is 14 residues long. Looked up from germline, CDR1 is SGHRS and CDR2 is YFSETQ. The V end was cut by 0 bases, the J end by 9 bases, with 15 bases between. CDR3 amino acids: CASSLAAKPSQAFF. For the CDR3, the DNA is TGCGCCAGCAGCTTGGCGGCAAAACCCTCCCAAGCTTTCTTT.

The sample holds a few counts of this clonotype. The gene calls are TRBV11-2 and TRBJ1-6, with 9 bases lining up with TRBD1. This CDR3 has 16 residues. The germline CDR1 and CDR2 sequences are SGHAT and FQNNGV. V was pared by 5 bases and J by 7 bases, with 9 bases of the junction left unmatched. For the CDR3, the DNA is TGTGCCAGCAGCCCTACCCCCGGGACAGGGAATTCACCCCTCCACTTT. Amino acids: CASSPTPGTGNSPLHF.

By share, this clonotype ranks as medium-sized. This chain uses TRBV7-9 with TRBJ2-7; the match to TRBD1 covers 9 bases. The CDR3 is made up of 14 amino acids. The V gene's germline CDR1 is SEHNR and CDR2 FQNEAQ (reference sequence). The V and J ends lost 2 bases and 6 bases, in that order; junction bases with no gene match: 5. The CDR3 DNA reads TGTGCCAGCAGCTTAATGGACAGGGGAATCGAGCAGTACTTC. Its translation: CASSLMDRGIEQYF.

This clonotype was seen at least ten times. The chain uses TRBV7-3 and TRBJ1-1, with 9 nucleotides matching TRBD1. CDR3 length: 14 residues. J gave up 0 bases and V 6 bases, and 2 bases lay outside the gene matches. Germline loops: CDR1 SGHTA, CDR2 FQGTGA. The CDR3 sequence is CASSRDRVNTEAFF. CDR3 bases: TGTGCCAGCAGTCGGGACAGGGTGAACACTGAAGCTTTCTTT. Supplemented by reference TRBV7-3 and TRBJ1-1, the full variable domain reads GAGVSQTPSNKVTEKGKYVELRCDPISGHTALYWYRQSLGQGPEFLIYFQGTGAADDSGLPNDRFFAVRPEGSVSTLKIQRTERGDSAVYLCASSRDRVNTEAFFGQGTRLTVV.

The chain recombines TRBV14 with TRBJ2-5; D is unresolved. Trimming stripped 1 base from V and 7 bases from J, with 10 bases between. Per the germline V gene, CDR1 is SGHDN and CDR2 is FVKESK. The CDR3 loop spans 13 amino acids. The CDR3 DNA is TGTGCCAGCAGCCAAGGGGGTATGGGGACCCAGTACTTC. This codes for CASSQGGMGTQYF. The full variable domain, rest sourced from reference TRBV14 and TRBJ2-5, is EAGVTQFPSHSVIEKGQTVTLRCDPISGHDNLYWYRRVMGKEIKFLLHFVKESKQDESGMPNNRFLAERTGGTYSTLKVQPAELEDSGVYFCASSQGGMGTQYFGPGTRLLVL.